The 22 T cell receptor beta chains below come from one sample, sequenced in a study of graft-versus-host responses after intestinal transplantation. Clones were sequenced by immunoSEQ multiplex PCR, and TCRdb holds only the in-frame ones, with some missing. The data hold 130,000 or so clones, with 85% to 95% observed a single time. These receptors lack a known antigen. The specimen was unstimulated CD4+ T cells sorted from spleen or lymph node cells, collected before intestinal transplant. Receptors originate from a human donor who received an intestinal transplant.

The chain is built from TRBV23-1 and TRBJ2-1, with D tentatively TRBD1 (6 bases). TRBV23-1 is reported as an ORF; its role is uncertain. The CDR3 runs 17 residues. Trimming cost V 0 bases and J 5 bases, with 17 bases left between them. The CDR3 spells CASSQSITGIYDNEQFF. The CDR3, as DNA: TGCGCCAGCAGTCAATCAATTACAGGGATTTATGACAATGAGCAGTTCTTC.

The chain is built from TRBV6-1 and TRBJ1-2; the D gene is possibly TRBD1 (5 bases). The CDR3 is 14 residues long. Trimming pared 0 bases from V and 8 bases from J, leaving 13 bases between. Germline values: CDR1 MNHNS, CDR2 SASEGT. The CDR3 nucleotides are TGTGCCAGCAGTGAAGCGCGTCAGGGTTACGGCTACACCTTC. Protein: CASSEARQGYGYTF.

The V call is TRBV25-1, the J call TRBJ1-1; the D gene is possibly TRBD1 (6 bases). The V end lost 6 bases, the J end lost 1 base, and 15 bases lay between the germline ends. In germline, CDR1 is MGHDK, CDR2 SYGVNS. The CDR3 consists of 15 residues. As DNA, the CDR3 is TGTGCCAGCAGCGGGGGGCAGGAGGCGAACACTGAAGCTTTCTTT. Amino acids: CASSGGQEANTEAFF. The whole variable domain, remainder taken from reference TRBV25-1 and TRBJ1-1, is EADIYQTPRYLVIGTGKKITLECSQTMGHDKMYWYQQDPGMELHLIHYSYGVNSTEKGDLSSESTVSRIRTEHFPLTLESARPSHTSQYLCASSGGQEANTEAFFGQGTRLTVV.

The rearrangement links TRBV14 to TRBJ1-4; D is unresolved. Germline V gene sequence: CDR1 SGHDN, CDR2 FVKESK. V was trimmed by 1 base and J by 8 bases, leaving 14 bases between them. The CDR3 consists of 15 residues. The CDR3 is CASSQGGVQNEKLFF. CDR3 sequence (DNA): TGTGCCAGCAGCCAAGGAGGAGTACAAAACGAAAAACTGTTTTTT.

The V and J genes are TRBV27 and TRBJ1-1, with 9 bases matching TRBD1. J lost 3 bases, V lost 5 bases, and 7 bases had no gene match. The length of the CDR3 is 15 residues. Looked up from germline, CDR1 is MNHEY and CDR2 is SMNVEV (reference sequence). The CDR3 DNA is TGTGCCAGCAGTATAAACAGGGGGCTTGACACTGAAGCTTTCTTT. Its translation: CASSINRGLDTEAFF.

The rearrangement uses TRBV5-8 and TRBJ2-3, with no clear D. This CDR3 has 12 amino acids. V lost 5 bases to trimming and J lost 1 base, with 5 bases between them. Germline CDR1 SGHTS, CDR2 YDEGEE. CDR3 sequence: CASSPRTDTQYF. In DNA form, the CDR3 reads TGTGCCAGCAGTCCCCGCACAGATACGCAGTATTTT.

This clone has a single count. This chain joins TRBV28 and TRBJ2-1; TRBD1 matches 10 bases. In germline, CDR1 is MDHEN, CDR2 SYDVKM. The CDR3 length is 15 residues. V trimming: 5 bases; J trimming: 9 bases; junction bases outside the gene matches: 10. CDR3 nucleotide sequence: TGTGCCAGCAGTCCTAGCCGGGACAGGGGACTTGAGCAGTTCTTC. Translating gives CASSPSRDRGLEQFF. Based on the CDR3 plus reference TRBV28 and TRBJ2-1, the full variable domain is DVKVTQSSRYLVKRTGEKVFLECVQDMDHENMFWYRQDPGLGLRLIYFSYDVKMKEKGDIPEGYSVSREKKERFSLILESASTNQTSMYLCASSPSRDRGLEQFFGPGTRLTVL.

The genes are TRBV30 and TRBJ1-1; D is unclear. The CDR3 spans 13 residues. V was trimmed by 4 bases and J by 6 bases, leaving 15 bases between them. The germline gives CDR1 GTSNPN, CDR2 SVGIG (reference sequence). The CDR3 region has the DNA TGTGCCTGGATTCGGCCCTGGTACCCTGAAGCTTTCTTT. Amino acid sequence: CAWIRPWYPEAFF. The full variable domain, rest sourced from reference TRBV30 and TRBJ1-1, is SQTIHQWPATLVQPVGSPLSLECTVEGTSNPNLYWYRQAAGRGLQLLFYSVGIGQISSEVPQNLSASRPQDRQFILSSKKLLLSDSGFYLCAWIRPWYPEAFFGQGTRLTVV.

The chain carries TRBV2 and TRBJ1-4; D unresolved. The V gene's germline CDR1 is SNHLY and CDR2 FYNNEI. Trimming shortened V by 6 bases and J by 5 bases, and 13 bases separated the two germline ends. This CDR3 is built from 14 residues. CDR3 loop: CASRDSRLNEKLFF. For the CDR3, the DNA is TGTGCCAGCAGAGATTCACGGTTGAATGAAAAACTGTTTTTT.

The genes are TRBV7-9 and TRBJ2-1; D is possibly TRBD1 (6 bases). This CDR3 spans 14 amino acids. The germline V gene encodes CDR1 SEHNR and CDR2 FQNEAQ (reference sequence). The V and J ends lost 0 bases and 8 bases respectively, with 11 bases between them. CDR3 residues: CASSLAQGRDEQFF. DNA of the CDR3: TGTGCCAGCAGCTTAGCACAGGGAAGGGATGAGCAGTTCTTC.

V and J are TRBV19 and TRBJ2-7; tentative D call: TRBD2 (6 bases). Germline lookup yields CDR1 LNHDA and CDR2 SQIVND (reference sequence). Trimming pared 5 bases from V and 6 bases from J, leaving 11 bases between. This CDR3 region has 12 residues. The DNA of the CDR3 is TGTGCCAGTAGTGCCCTGGGGGGCGAGCAGTACTTC. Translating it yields CASSALGGEQYF.

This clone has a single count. The CDR3 sequence is CASSLAGITEAFF. The CDR3 bases are TGCGCCAGCAGCTTGGCGGGTATCACTGAAGCTTTCTTT. The chain uses TRBV5-1 and TRBJ1-1, with D uncertain. Germline V gene sequence: CDR1 SGHRS, CDR2 YFSETQ. Trimming cost V 0 bases and J 4 bases, with 7 bases left between them. CDR3 length: 13 residues. Variable domain in full (rest from reference TRBV5-1 and TRBJ1-1): KAGVTQTPRYLIKTRGQQVTLSCSPISGHRSVSWYQQTPGQGLQFLFEYFSETQRNKGNFPGRFSGRQFSNSRSEMNVSTLELGDSALYLCASSLAGITEAFFGQGTRLTVV.

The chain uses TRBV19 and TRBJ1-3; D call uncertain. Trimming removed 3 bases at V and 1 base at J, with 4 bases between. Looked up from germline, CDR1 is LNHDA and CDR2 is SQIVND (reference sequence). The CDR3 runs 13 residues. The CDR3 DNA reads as TGTGCCAGTAGTATTGAATCTGGAAACACCATATATTTT. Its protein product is CASSIESGNTIYF.

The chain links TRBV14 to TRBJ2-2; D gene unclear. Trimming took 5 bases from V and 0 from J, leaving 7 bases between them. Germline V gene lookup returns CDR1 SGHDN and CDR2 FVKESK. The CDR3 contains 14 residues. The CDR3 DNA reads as TGTGCCAGCAGCTTCTTAGCGAACACCGGGGAGCTGTTTTTT. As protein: CASSFLANTGELFF.

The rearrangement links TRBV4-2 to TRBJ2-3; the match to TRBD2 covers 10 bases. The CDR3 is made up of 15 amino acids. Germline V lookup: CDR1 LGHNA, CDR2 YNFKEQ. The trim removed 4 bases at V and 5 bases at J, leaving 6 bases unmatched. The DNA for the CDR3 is TGTGCCAGCAGCCTCAATAGCGGGAGGAAAGATACGCAGTATTTT. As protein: CASSLNSGRKDTQYF.

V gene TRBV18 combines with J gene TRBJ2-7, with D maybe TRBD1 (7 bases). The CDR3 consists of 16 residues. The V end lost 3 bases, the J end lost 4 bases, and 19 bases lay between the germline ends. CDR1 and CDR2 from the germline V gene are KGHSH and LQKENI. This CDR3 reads CASSPLRGTARYEQYF. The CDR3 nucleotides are TGTGCCAGCTCACCGCTCCGGGGGACAGCCAGGTACGAGCAGTACTTC.

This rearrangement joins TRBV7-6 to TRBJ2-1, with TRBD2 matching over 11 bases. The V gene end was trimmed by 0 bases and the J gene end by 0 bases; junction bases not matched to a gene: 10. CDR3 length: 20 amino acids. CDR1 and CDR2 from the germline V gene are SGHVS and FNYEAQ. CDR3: CASSLALAGGLRSSYNEQFF. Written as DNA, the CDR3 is TGTGCCAGCAGCTTAGCGCTAGCGGGAGGCCTGAGGAGCTCCTACAATGAGCAGTTCTTC.

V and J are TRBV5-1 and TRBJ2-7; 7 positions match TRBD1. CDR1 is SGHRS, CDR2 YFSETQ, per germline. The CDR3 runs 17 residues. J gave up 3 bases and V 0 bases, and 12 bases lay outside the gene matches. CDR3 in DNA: TGCGCCAGCAGCTTGGCAAGCCGGGACAGATACCACTACGAGCAGTACTTC. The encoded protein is CASSLASRDRYHYEQYF.

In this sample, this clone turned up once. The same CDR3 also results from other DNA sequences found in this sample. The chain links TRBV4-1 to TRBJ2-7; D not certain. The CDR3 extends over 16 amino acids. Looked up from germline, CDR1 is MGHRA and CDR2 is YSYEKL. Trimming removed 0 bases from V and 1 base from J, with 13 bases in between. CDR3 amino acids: CASSQDLIPLSYEQYF. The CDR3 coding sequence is TGCGCCAGCAGCCAAGATTTAATCCCCCTGTCCTACGAGCAGTACTTC.

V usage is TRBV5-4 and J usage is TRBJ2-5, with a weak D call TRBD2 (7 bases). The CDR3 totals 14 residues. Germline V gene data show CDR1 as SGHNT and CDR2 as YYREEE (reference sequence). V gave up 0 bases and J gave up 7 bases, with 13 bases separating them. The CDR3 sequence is CASSLDGGQVTQYF. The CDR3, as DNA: TGTGCCAGCAGCTTGGACGGGGGGCAGGTGACCCAGTACTTC.

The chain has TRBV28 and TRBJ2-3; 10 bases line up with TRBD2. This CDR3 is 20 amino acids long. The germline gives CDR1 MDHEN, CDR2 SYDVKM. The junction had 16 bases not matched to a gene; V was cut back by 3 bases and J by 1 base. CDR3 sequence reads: CASSFLLAGDAITGTDTQYF. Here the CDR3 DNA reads TGTGCCAGCAGTTTTCTGCTAGCGGGGGATGCGATAACCGGCACAGATACGCAGTATTTT.

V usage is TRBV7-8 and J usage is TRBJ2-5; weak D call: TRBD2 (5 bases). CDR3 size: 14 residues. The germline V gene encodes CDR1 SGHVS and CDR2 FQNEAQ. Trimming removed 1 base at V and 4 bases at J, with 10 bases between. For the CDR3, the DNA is TGTGCCAGCAGCTTAGTCGCACTAGTAGAGACCCAGTACTTC. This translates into CASSLVALVETQYF.